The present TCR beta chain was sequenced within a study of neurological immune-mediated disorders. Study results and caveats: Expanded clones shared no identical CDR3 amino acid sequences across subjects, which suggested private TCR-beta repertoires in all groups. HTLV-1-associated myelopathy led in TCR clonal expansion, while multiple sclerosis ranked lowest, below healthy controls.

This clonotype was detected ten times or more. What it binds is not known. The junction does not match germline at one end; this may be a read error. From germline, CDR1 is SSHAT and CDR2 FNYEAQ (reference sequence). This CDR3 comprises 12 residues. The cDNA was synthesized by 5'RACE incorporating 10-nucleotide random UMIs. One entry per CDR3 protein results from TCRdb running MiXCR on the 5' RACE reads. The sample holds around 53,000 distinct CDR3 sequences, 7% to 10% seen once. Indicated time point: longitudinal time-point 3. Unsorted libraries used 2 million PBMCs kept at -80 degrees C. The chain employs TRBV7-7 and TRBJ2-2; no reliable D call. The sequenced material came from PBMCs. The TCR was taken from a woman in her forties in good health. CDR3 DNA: TGTGCTAGCAGCCCAGGTACCGGGGAGCTGTTTTTT. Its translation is CASSPGTGELFF. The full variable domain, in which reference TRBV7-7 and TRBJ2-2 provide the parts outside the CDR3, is GAGVSQSPRYKVTKRGQDVTLRCDPISSHATLYWYQQALGQGPEFLTYFNYEAQPDKSGLPSDRFSAERPEGSISTLTIQRTEQRDSAMYRCASSPGTGELFFGEGSRLTVL.